One sample yielded the 29 T cell receptor beta chains listed below, sequenced in a study of T cell responses to AZD1222 COVID-19 vaccine. Generated by immunoSEQ multiplex PCR, the TCRdb table keeps only in-frame clones and is missing some. The profile shows some 99,000 clones, over 75% of them singletons. Sequenced material: peripheral blood, taken on day 0 of MenACWY control vaccination. The receptors stem from an adult in good health.

The chain uses TRBV11-1 and TRBJ2-1; 11 nucleotides agree with TRBD2. The J segment lost 4 bases and the V segment lost 8 bases, leaving 7 bases of the junction unmatched. CDR3 size: 15 residues. CDR1 is SGHAT, CDR2 FQDESV, per germline (reference sequence). Here the CDR3 DNA reads TGTGCCAGCCTGGATACTAGCGGGAGTTACAATGAGCAGTTCTTC. It codes for CASLDTSGSYNEQFF.

The V call is TRBV10-3, the J call TRBJ2-4; D remains ambiguous. V lost 2 bases and J lost 9, with 5 bases in between. The germline V gene encodes CDR1 ENHRY and CDR2 SYGVKD. The length of the CDR3 is 11 residues. CDR3 coding DNA: TGTGCCATCAGTGAGGGTGGCATTCAGTACTTC. Protein product: CAISEGGIQYF.

The chain is built from TRBV21-1 and TRBJ1-1. TRBV21-1 is listed as a pseudogene. The CDR3 covers 14 residues. The CDR3 reads CAASRKDANTEAFF. DNA for the CDR3: TGTGCCGCCTCGCGCAAGGATGCAAACACTGAAGCTTTCTTT.

The V and J genes are TRBV4-1 and TRBJ1-1, with a tentative D call TRBD1 (6 bases). Trimming took off 5 bases at V and 4 bases at J, with 14 bases between the two ends. CDR3 size: 14 residues. CDR1 and CDR2 (germline): MGHRA, YSYEKL. The CDR3 reads CASSVGGLGTEAFF. CDR3 in DNA: TGCGCCAGCAGCGTGGGGGGCTTGGGCACTGAAGCTTTCTTT.

The CDR3 nucleotides are TGTGCCAGCAGCTTAAGGGGCAGGGCCGGAGATAGGGCTGAAGCTTTCTTT. It codes for CASSLRGRAGDRAEAFF. The chain links TRBV7-6 to TRBJ1-1; maybe TRBD1 (5 bases). This CDR3 is built from 17 residues. V lost 2 bases to trimming and J lost 6 bases, with 22 bases between them. The germline gives CDR1 SGHVS, CDR2 FNYEAQ. Filled out from reference TRBV7-6 and TRBJ1-1, the complete variable domain reads GAGVSQSPRYKVTKRGQDVALRCDPISGHVSLYWYRQALGQGPEFLTYFNYEAQQDKSGLPNDRFSAERPEGSISTLTIQRTEQRDSAMYRCASSLRGRAGDRAEAFFGQGTRLTVV.

This clone has a handful of counts. The rearrangement links TRBV7-9 to TRBJ2-1, with TRBD2 identical over 8 bases. Germline assignment: CDR1 SEHNR and CDR2 FQNEAQ (reference sequence). Germline trimming cut 5 bases from V and 0 bases from J; bases unmatched to any gene: 3. The CDR3 is 15 amino acids. The CDR3 sequence is CASSRSGSSYNEQFF. The CDR3 DNA follows: TGTGCCAGCAGCCGGAGCGGGAGCTCCTACAATGAGCAGTTCTTC.

This chain joins TRBV5-6 and TRBJ2-3; the D is unclear. This CDR3 contains 14 residues. Germline V CDR1 and CDR2: SGHDT, YYEEEE. V dropped 4 bases and J dropped 4 bases, with 13 bases sitting between them. The CDR3 DNA is TGTGCCAGCAGCAGGGCCTTGAGCTCAGATACGCAGTATTTT. Its translation is CASSRALSSDTQYF.

The V gene is TRBV19, the J gene TRBJ2-3; 8 nucleotides match TRBD1. Trimming removed 5 bases from V and 10 bases from J; junction bases left unmatched: 11. Germline CDR1 is LNHDA and CDR2 is SQIVND (reference sequence). The CDR3 has 14 amino acids. CDR3 protein: CASSGRGRLGAQYF. The DNA for the CDR3 is TGTGCCAGTAGTGGCAGGGGGCGGTTGGGTGCGCAGTATTTT.

The chain recombines TRBV28 with TRBJ2-7, with 10 bases matching TRBD2. The CDR3 is made up of 19 amino acids. V gave up 2 bases and J gave up 0 bases; unmatched junction bases: 13. Germline V gene sequence: CDR1 MDHEN, CDR2 SYDVKM. The DNA for the CDR3 is TGTGCCAGCAGTTTAGGGACACTTAGCGGGAGGCCAAGCTCCTACGAGCAGTACTTC. Translated: CASSLGTLSGRPSSYEQYF. Combining the CDR3 with reference TRBV28 and TRBJ2-7 gives the whole variable domain DVKVTQSSRYLVKRTGEKVFLECVQDMDHENMFWYRQDPGLGLRLIYFSYDVKMKEKGDIPEGYSVSREKKERFSLILESASTNQTSMYLCASSLGTLSGRPSSYEQYFGPGTRLTVT.

The rearrangement uses TRBV28 and TRBJ2-2; 12 nucleotides align to TRBD1. The CDR3 is made up of 15 amino acids. The trim removed 6 bases at V and 7 bases at J, leaving 6 bases unmatched. Germline V gene sequence: CDR1 MDHEN, CDR2 SYDVKM. CDR3 protein: CASRWDRGLGGELFF. CDR3 DNA sequence: TGTGCCAGCAGATGGGACAGGGGGCTTGGCGGGGAGCTGTTTTTT.

The V call is TRBV7-2, the J call TRBJ1-5; D not resolved. Germline V gives CDR1 SGHTA, CDR2 FQGNSA. The CDR3 totals 16 residues. The germline V and J ends were trimmed by 0 bases and 6 bases, with 15 bases remaining between them. CDR3 amino acids: CASSLASSPVSQPQHF. The CDR3 bases are TGTGCCAGCAGCTTAGCTTCGAGTCCGGTTTCTCAGCCCCAGCATTTT.

This clone has just one count. The chain uses TRBV4-2 and TRBJ1-6; D remains unclear. The germline gives CDR1 LGHNA, CDR2 YNFKEQ. This CDR3 has 13 amino acids. V shed 4 bases and J shed 10 bases, with 11 bases lying between them. The CDR3 loop reads CASSREKFSPLHF. In DNA form, the CDR3 reads TGTGCCAGCAGCCGAGAAAAATTCTCACCCCTCCACTTT.

The chain employs TRBV7-9 and TRBJ1-2; TRBD1 is a possible D gene (6 bases). The CDR3 has 16 amino acids. Trimming cost V 5 bases and J 6 bases, with 22 bases left between them. Germline CDR1 and CDR2: SEHNR and FQNEAQ (reference sequence). The CDR3 sequence is CASSPPLARGRNGYTF. CDR3 nucleotides: TGTGCCAGCAGCCCACCCTTAGCCAGGGGAAGAAATGGCTACACCTTC.

The V and J genes are TRBV2 and TRBJ2-2; D not certain. In germline, CDR1 is SNHLY, CDR2 FYNNEI. The CDR3 has 15 residues. The V end lost 4 bases, the J end lost 4 bases, and 13 bases lay between the germline ends. The CDR3 loop reads CASSVVWSRTGELFF. The CDR3 DNA reads as TGTGCCAGCAGTGTAGTCTGGTCGCGCACCGGGGAGCTGTTTTTT.

The chain is built from TRBV5-1 and TRBJ1-2; 11 bases fit TRBD1. The CDR3 runs 14 residues. The germline CDR1 and CDR2 sequences are SGHRS and YFSETQ. V lost 7 bases to trimming and J lost 7 bases; unmatched junction nucleotides: 9. The CDR3 sequence: CASETGQGATGYTF. The CDR3 nucleotides read TGCGCCAGCGAAACCGGACAGGGGGCGACTGGCTACACCTTC.

The chain employs TRBV30 and TRBJ1-1; TRBD1 matches at 11 bases. The CDR3 loop spans 18 amino acids. Germline loops: CDR1 GTSNPN, CDR2 SVGIG (reference sequence). V shed 1 base and J 11 bases; nucleotides not matched to a gene: 21. The CDR3 sequence is CAWSGSASRTGGRETAFF. The CDR3 DNA is TGTGCCTGGAGTGGCTCGGCATCTCGGACAGGGGGCAGAGAGACCGCTTTCTTT.

The rearrangement links TRBV4-2 to TRBJ2-2; TRBD2 aligns across 13 bases. The V and J ends lost 1 base and 5 bases, in that order; junction bases with no gene match: 4. The CDR3 consists of 17 residues. CDR1 is LGHNA and CDR2 is YNFKEQ in the germline V gene. The CDR3 nucleotides read TGTGCCAGCAGCCAAGTCGGACTAGCGGGAGATACCGGGGAGCTGTTTTTT. Translating gives CASSQVGLAGDTGELFF.

The rearrangement joins TRBV19 to TRBJ1-5; no firm D call. CDR1 is LNHDA, CDR2 SQIVND, per germline (reference sequence). This CDR3 is 12 amino acids long. Trimming took 10 bases from V and 5 from J, leaving 12 bases between them. The CDR3 reads CATQNWDQPQHF. DNA of the CDR3: TGTGCCACACAAAATTGGGATCAGCCCCAGCATTTT.

The chain carries TRBV15 and TRBJ2-3; 14 bases line up with TRBD2. The CDR3 covers 22 residues. From germline, CDR1 is LNHNV and CDR2 YYDKDF (reference sequence). With 1 base clipped from V and 0 bases from J, the junction kept 15 bases outside the gene matches. CDR3 sequence (DNA): TGTGCCACCAGCAGAGTACTTGGGACTAGCGGGGGCCCGGGGAGTAGCACAGATACGCAGTATTTT. Translating it yields CATSRVLGTSGGPGSSTDTQYF.

The gene calls are TRBV19 and TRBJ1-1; 10 bases map to TRBD1. The germline V gene has CDR1 LNHDA and CDR2 SQIVND (reference sequence). J lost 0 bases, V lost 4 bases, and 11 bases had no gene match. This CDR3 spans 18 amino acids. CDR3 sequence (DNA): TGTGCCAGTAGTAGGGACCGGGACAGGGGCCAAATGAACACTGAAGCTTTCTTT. Protein: CASSRDRDRGQMNTEAFF.

The chain combines TRBV9 with TRBJ2-1; TRBD1 matches at 8 bases. J lost 4 bases, V lost 4 bases, and 7 bases had no gene match. This CDR3 region has 15 residues. In germline, CDR1 is SGDLS, CDR2 YYNGEE. DNA of the CDR3: TGTGCCAGCAGCCCAGGGGGACAGGAGTACAATGAGCAGTTCTTC. Its protein product is CASSPGGQEYNEQFF.

CDR3 in amino acids: CASRRPRDGYNEQFF. The CDR3 nucleotides read TGTGCCAGCAGGAGGCCCCGGGACGGATACAATGAGCAGTTCTTC. The chain combines TRBV21-1 with TRBJ2-1. TRBV21-1 is listed as a pseudogene. CDR3 length equals 15 residues.

This clone was observed once. The rearrangement links TRBV19 to TRBJ2-3; the match to TRBD2 covers 11 bases. CDR1 is LNHDA and CDR2 is SQIVND in the germline V gene (reference sequence). The CDR3 extends over 16 amino acids. Germline trimming cut 2 bases from V and 5 bases from J; bases unmatched to any gene: 6. The CDR3 DNA reads TGTGCCAGTAGTATAAGGGGACTAGCGGCGGAAGATACGCAGTATTTT. Amino acids: CASSIRGLAAEDTQYF.

The chain combines TRBV20-1 with TRBJ2-1, with TRBD1 as a possible D gene (7 bases). This CDR3 has 12 residues. Germline CDR1 DFQATT, CDR2 SNEGSKA (reference sequence). Trimming removed 3 bases at V and 12 bases at J, with 15 bases between. The CDR3 nucleotides are TGCAGTGCTAGTAACAGGGGACTTCGGCAGTTCTTC. It yields the protein CSASNRGLRQFF.

This chain uses TRBV11-2 with TRBJ2-5; 7 bases line up with TRBD2. The germline V gene has CDR1 SGHAT and CDR2 FQNNGV. With V trimmed by 0 bases and J by 5 bases, 12 bases remained unmatched. There are 17 residues in the CDR3. The CDR3 DNA follows: TGTGCCAGCAGCTTAGATCGCTTACGGGGGGACTTGGAGACCCAGTACTTC. This sequence encodes CASSLDRLRGDLETQYF.

The rearrangement uses TRBV11-2 and TRBJ2-3; 7 bases map to TRBD2. This CDR3 comprises 15 residues. The ends lost 5 bases at V and 2 bases at J; junction bases unmatched: 7. CDR1 and CDR2 (germline): SGHAT, FQNNGV. The CDR3 region is CASSHPREVTDTQYF. DNA of the CDR3: TGTGCCAGCAGCCATCCCCGGGAGGTCACAGATACGCAGTATTTT.

V usage is TRBV11-2 and J usage is TRBJ2-7, with D tentatively TRBD1 or TRBD2 (5 bases each). The germline V and J ends were trimmed by 3 bases and 3 bases, with 9 bases remaining between them. The CDR3 sequence is 13 residues long. The germline CDR1 and CDR2 sequences are SGHAT and FQNNGV. The CDR3 region is CASSFGTDYEQYF. The CDR3 bases are TGTGCCAGCAGCTTTGGGACGGACTACGAGCAGTACTTC.

The rearrangement uses TRBV4-1 and TRBJ2-3, with TRBD2 matching over 8 bases. The CDR3 consists of 17 residues. Germline CDR1 and CDR2: MGHRA and YSYEKL. V shed 2 bases and J 3 bases; nucleotides not matched to a gene: 10. The CDR3 DNA reads as TGCGCCAGCAGCCAAACCCCCGGCCGGGAGGGAACAGATACGCAGTATTTT. Protein product: CASSQTPGREGTDTQYF.

This clone was recorded only once. The rearrangement uses TRBV18 and TRBJ1-1; D unresolved. CDR1 is KGHSH, CDR2 LQKENI, per germline. Trimming stripped 2 bases from V and 0 bases from J, with 7 bases between. This CDR3 contains 14 residues. In nucleotides, the CDR3 is TGTGCCAGCTCACCAAATTGGGTGAACACTGAAGCTTTCTTT. It yields the protein CASSPNWVNTEAFF.